The 24 T cell receptor beta chains below come from one sample, sequenced in a study of CD8+CD57+ T cells in acquired aplastic anemia. CDR3 and TCR beta VDJ profiling relied on a genomic DNA template. Via MiXCR, TCRdb re-called the reads, giving one row per CDR3 protein. The sample lists some 200,000 distinct CDR3 sequences, almost 50% occurring once. In patients chosen for sequencing, flow cytometry had shown CD8+CD57+ cell expansion. Material: sorted CD4+, CD8+, or CD8+CD57+ T cells (not recorded which) from PBMCs. These receptor sequences come from a human donor with aplastic anemia.

This chain joins TRBV20-1 and TRBJ1-2; 9 bases match TRBD1. Germline CDR1 reads DFQATT; CDR2 reads SNEGSKA (reference sequence). The CDR3 is made up of 14 amino acids. After removal of 3 bases from V and 6 bases from J, the junction contained 8 bases not matched to a gene. The CDR3, as DNA: TGCAGTGCTAGGGACCCGGGACAGGGTGATGGCTACACCTTC. Protein sequence: CSARDPGQGDGYTF.

This sequence joins TRBV7-9 and TRBJ1-4; TRBD1 matches at 10 bases. Germline V gene sequence: CDR1 SEHNR, CDR2 FQNEAQ (reference sequence). The junction had 5 bases not matched to a gene; V was cut back by 5 bases and J by 8 bases. The length of the CDR3 is 14 residues. CDR3 DNA: TGTGCCAGCAGCCCTCGGACAGGGGGAGAAAAACTGTTTTTT. Its protein product is CASSPRTGGEKLFF.

The gene calls are TRBV20-1 and TRBJ1-2; 9 bases are shared with TRBD1. The ends lost 6 bases at V and 7 bases at J; junction bases unmatched: 9. Germline loops: CDR1 DFQATT, CDR2 SNEGSKA (reference sequence). The CDR3 length is 13 residues. Written as DNA, the CDR3 is TGCAGTGCGGTTACCGGGACAGGGTTTGGCTACACCTTC. Residues: CSAVTGTGFGYTF.

V gene TRBV6-5 combines with J gene TRBJ1-1, with 8 bases lining up with TRBD1. Germline assignment: CDR1 MNHEY and CDR2 SVGAGI. The trim removed 0 bases at V and 5 bases at J, leaving 14 bases unmatched. This CDR3 spans 18 amino acids. CDR3 sequence (DNA): TGTGCCAGCAGTTACTCATACTTGACAGGGGAGAAAGTTACTGAAGCTTTCTTT. Translated: CASSYSYLTGEKVTEAFF.

V gene TRBV15 combines with J gene TRBJ1-1; TRBD1 matches 8 bases. The CDR3 covers 15 residues. The germline V gene encodes CDR1 LNHNV and CDR2 YYDKDF (reference sequence). Trimming took 5 bases from V and 4 from J; bases not matched to a gene: 9. Here the CDR3 DNA reads TGTGCCACCAGCTTTGGCAGGGGGCGGGTCACTGAAGCTTTCTTT. This sequence encodes CATSFGRGRVTEAFF.

The chain joins TRBV6-5 to TRBJ2-6; 8 nucleotides match TRBD1. V dropped 2 bases and J dropped 0; count of bases not matched to a gene: 0. In germline, CDR1 is MNHEY, CDR2 SVGAGI. The CDR3 runs to 16 residues. The CDR3 reads CASSYTGGSGANVLTF. In DNA form, the CDR3 reads TGTGCCAGCAGTTACACAGGGGGCTCTGGGGCCAACGTCCTGACTTTC.

This clonotype showed up just once. A read error may explain this, as a much larger clone is one base away. The CDR3 does not close with the conserved phenylalanine or tryptophan, likely indicating a read error. The chain links TRBV10-2 to TRBJ2-1, with 7 nucleotides matching TRBD1. Germline CDR1 and CDR2: WSHSY and SAAADI. The CDR3 consists of 13 residues. The CDR3 DNA follows: TGTGCCAGCAGTAGGACAGGTTACAATGAGCAGTTCTCC. It codes for CASSRTGYNEQFS.

This clonotype was picked up many times. The gene calls are TRBV7-8 and TRBJ2-2, with a weak D call TRBD1 (6 bases). Trimming pared 2 bases from V and 1 base from J, leaving 11 bases between. This CDR3 is built from 16 residues. Per germline, CDR1 SGHVS and CDR2 FQNEAQ. CDR3 residues: CASSLFGQQNTGELFF. DNA of the CDR3: TGTGCCAGCAGCTTATTCGGACAGCAGAACACCGGGGAGCTGTTTTTT.

This clonotype came up many times. The chain is built from TRBV20-1 and TRBJ1-5; D unresolved. Germline lookup yields CDR1 DFQATT and CDR2 SNEGSKA (reference sequence). The CDR3 has 14 residues. V lost 0 bases and J lost 11, with 17 bases in between. This CDR3 is CSAREGSGRRAQHF. The CDR3 bases are TGCAGTGCTAGAGAGGGCAGCGGTCGACGGGCCCAGCATTTT.

This clonotype was counted ten times or more. This chain links TRBV5-6 with TRBJ1-4; D is uncertain. Trimming left V 0 bases short and J 7 bases short, with 10 bases between. Per germline, CDR1 SGHDT and CDR2 YYEEEE. The CDR3 is 14 residues long. The CDR3 region is CASSLDGPSEKLFF. The CDR3 DNA is TGTGCCAGCAGCTTGGATGGGCCCAGTGAAAAACTGTTTTTT.

This chain links TRBV6-1 with TRBJ2-2; TRBD2 aligns across 14 bases. Trimming at V came to 4 bases and at J to 7 bases, leaving 5 bases not matched to a gene. In germline, CDR1 is MNHNS, CDR2 SASEGT. This CDR3 contains 16 residues. The CDR3 DNA is TGTGCCAGCAGTGTGACTAGCGGGGGGGCGATCGGGGAGCTGTTTTTT. Translating it yields CASSVTSGGAIGELFF.

The CDR3 region has the DNA TGCGCCAGCAGCAGCGGGGGGTCAGATACGCAGTATTTT. This gives the protein CASSSGGSDTQYF. The chain carries TRBV5-1 and TRBJ2-3; 9 bases line up with TRBD2. The CDR3 has 13 amino acids. With V trimmed by 4 bases and J by 4 bases, 1 base remained unmatched. Looked up from germline, CDR1 is SGHRS and CDR2 is YFSETQ.

This clonotype was recorded a few times. The J gene is TRBJ1-2, the V gene TRBV28; 7 bases are shared with TRBD1. In germline, CDR1 is MDHEN, CDR2 SYDVKM. V was pared by 7 bases and J by 4 bases, with 6 bases of the junction left unmatched. The CDR3 sequence is 13 residues long. The CDR3 protein is CASTRAGGYGYTF. The CDR3 coding sequence is TGTGCCAGCACTAGGGCAGGGGGCTATGGCTACACCTTC.

This clonotype was counted at least ten times. The rearrangement links TRBV6-5 to TRBJ2-2; possibly TRBD1 for D (5 bases). Germline values: CDR1 MNHEY, CDR2 SVGAGI. V gave up 4 bases and J gave up 1 base, with 7 bases separating them. The CDR3 spans 14 residues. CDR3 region: CASSLQVNTGELFF. CDR3 coding DNA: TGTGCCAGCAGTTTACAGGTGAACACCGGGGAGCTGTTTTTT.

This clonotype was recorded many times. The rearrangement joins TRBV5-1 to TRBJ2-1; TRBD2 matches at 10 bases. The junction had 3 bases not matched to a gene; V was cut back by 6 bases and J by 3 bases. This CDR3 is 14 amino acids long. Germline V gene lookup returns CDR1 SGHRS and CDR2 YFSETQ. As DNA, the CDR3 is TGCGCCAGCAACTTAGCGGGGGGCTACAATGAGCAGTTCTTC. It encodes CASNLAGGYNEQFF.

The gene calls are TRBV24-1 and TRBJ2-1; TRBD2 matches 9 bases. With 4 bases clipped from V and 0 bases from J, the junction kept 6 bases outside the gene matches. This CDR3 has 17 amino acids. Per the germline V gene, CDR1 is KGHDR and CDR2 is SFDVKD. The CDR3 DNA follows: TGTGCCACCAGTGAAACTATTAGCGGGAGCTCCTACAATGAGCAGTTCTTC. Translation: CATSETISGSSYNEQFF.

In this sample, this clonotype turned up many times. The rearrangement links TRBV27 to TRBJ2-7, with 8 bases identical to TRBD1. There are 13 residues in the CDR3. Looked up from germline, CDR1 is MNHEY and CDR2 is SMNVEV (reference sequence). The junction had 5 bases not matched to a gene; V was cut back by 8 bases and J by 2 bases. The CDR3 here is CASGLTGAYEQYF. DNA of the CDR3: TGTGCCAGCGGGCTGACAGGGGCCTACGAGCAGTACTTC.

The rearrangement joins TRBV6-4 to TRBJ2-1; 9 bases agree with TRBD2. This CDR3 contains 15 residues. Per the germline V gene, CDR1 is MRHNA and CDR2 is SNTAGT. V shed 0 bases, J shed 5 bases, and the junction held 2 bases outside the gene matches. Here the CDR3 reads CASSDSSGRDNEQFF. Written as DNA, the CDR3 is TGTGCCAGCAGTGACTCTAGCGGGAGAGACAATGAGCAGTTCTTC.

The chain couples TRBV15 to TRBJ1-4, with 7 nucleotides matching TRBD1. Trimming at V came to 6 bases and at J to 8 bases, leaving 3 bases not matched to a gene. The CDR3 is made up of 12 amino acids. CDR1 is LNHNV and CDR2 is YYDKDF in the germline V gene (reference sequence). Here the CDR3 reads CATRTGREKLFF. The DNA for the CDR3 is TGTGCCACCAGGACAGGGCGGGAAAAACTGTTTTTT.

This rearrangement joins TRBV20-1 to TRBJ1-1; weak D call: TRBD1 (6 bases). Germline V gene sequence: CDR1 DFQATT, CDR2 SNEGSKA (reference sequence). Between the trimmed V and J ends, which lost 6 bases and 4 bases, there was a span of 18 bases. This CDR3 has 14 amino acids. The CDR3 loop reads CSALRGGAVTEAFF. CDR3 DNA sequence: TGCAGTGCCCTCCGAGGGGGGGCGGTCACTGAAGCTTTCTTT.

The J gene is TRBJ2-2, the V gene TRBV9, with 7 bases that match TRBD1. V shed 4 bases and J 2 bases; nucleotides not matched to a gene: 5. CDR1 is SGDLS and CDR2 is YYNGEE in the germline V gene. The CDR3 spans 15 residues. The CDR3 DNA reads as TGTGCCAGCAGCCCCGGACAGGTCAACACCGGGGAGCTGTTTTTT. This sequence encodes CASSPGQVNTGELFF.

Remarks on this clonotype: The CDR3 ends on some other residue instead of the conserved phenylalanine or tryptophan, so this is likely a read error. The DNA is left out, because the CDR3 cannot be placed on it with certainty; the CDR3 is given as TCRdb lists it. This sequence joins TRBV7-2 and TRBJ1-6. Counting both end residues, the CDR3 totals 9 amino acids. Germline CDR1 and CDR2: SGHTA and FQGNSA. The CDR3 loop is CASSFATSG.

This rearrangement joins TRBV19 to TRBJ2-5; the match to TRBD2 covers 8 bases. Trimming removed 6 bases from V and 2 bases from J; junction bases left unmatched: 11. This CDR3 is built from 16 residues. The germline V gene has CDR1 LNHDA and CDR2 SQIVND (reference sequence). DNA for the CDR3: TGTGCCAGTAGCGCCGGGGCGGGGGGTCGACAAGAGACCCAGTACTTC. Amino acid sequence: CASSAGAGGRQETQYF.

In its sample, this clonotype was seen many times. The germline gene is not matched at one end of the junction; a read error may be the cause. The chain links TRBV12-5 to TRBJ1-1, with D unresolved. The CDR3 has 14 amino acids. The germline gives CDR1 LGHNT, CDR2 FRNRAP. The CDR3 sequence is CASGLGSMNTEAFF. CDR3 in DNA: TGTGCTAGTGGGTTGGGCAGCATGAACACTGAAGCTTTCTTT.